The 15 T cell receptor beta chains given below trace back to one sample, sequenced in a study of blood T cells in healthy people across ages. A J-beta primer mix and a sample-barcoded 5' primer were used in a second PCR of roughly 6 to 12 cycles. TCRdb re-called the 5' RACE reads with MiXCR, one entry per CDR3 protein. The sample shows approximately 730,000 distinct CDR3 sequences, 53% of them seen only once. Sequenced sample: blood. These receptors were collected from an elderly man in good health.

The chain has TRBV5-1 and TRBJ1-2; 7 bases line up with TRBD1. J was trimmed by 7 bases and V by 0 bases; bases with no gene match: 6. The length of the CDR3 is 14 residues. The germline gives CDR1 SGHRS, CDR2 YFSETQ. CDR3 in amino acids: CASSLGRTGGGYTF. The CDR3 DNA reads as TGCGCCAGCAGCTTGGGGAGGACAGGAGGTGGCTACACCTTC.

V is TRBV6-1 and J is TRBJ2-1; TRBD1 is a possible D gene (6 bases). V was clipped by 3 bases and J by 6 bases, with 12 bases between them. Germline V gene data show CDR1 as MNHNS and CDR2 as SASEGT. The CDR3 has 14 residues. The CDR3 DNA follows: TGTGCCAGCAGTGACTCTGGACAGCTCAATGAGCAGTTCTTC. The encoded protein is CASSDSGQLNEQFF.

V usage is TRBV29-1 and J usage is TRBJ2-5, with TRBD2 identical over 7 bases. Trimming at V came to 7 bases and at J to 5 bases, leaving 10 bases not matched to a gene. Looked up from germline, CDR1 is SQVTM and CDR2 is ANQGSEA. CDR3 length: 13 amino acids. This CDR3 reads CSALLASRETQYF. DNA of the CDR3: TGCAGCGCTCTACTAGCGTCAAGGGAGACCCAGTACTTC.

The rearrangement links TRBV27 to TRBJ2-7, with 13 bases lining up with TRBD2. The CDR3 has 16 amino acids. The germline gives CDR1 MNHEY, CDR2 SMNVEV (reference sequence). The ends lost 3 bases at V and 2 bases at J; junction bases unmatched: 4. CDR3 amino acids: CASSLLTSGRAYEQYF. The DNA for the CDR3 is TGTGCCAGCAGTTTGCTCACTAGCGGGAGGGCCTACGAGCAGTACTTC.

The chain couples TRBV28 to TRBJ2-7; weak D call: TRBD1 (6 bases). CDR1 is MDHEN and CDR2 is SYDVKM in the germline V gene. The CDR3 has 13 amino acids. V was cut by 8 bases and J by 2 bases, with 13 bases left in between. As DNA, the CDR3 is TGTGCCAGCCAAGGACAGCCTCCCTACGAGCAGTACTTC. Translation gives CASQGQPPYEQYF.

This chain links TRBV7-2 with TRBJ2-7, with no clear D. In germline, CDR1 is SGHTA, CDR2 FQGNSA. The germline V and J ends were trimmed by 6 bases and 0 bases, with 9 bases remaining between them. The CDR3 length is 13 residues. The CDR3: CASRQSSSYEQYF. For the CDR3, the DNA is TGTGCCAGCAGACAATCTAGCTCCTACGAGCAGTACTTC.

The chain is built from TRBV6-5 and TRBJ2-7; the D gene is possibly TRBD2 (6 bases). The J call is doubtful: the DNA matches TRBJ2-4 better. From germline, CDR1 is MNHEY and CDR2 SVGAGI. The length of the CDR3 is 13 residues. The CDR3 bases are TGTGCCAGCAGTTACTCGGAGGGAAACATTCAGTACTTC. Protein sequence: CASSYSEGNIQYF.

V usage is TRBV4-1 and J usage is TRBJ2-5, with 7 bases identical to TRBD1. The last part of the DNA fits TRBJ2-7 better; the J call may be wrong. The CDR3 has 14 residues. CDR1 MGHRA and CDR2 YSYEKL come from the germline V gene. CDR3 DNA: TGCGCCAGCAGCCAGGAGACAGGGAGCCACGAGCAGTACTTC. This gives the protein CASSQETGSHEQYF.

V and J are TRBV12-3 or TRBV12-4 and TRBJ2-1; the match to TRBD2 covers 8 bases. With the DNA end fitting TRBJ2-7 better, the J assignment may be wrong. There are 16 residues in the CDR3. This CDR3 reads CASSIRTSFSYNEQYF. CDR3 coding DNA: TGTGCCAGCAGCATACGGACTAGCTTCTCCTACAATGAGCAGTACTTC.

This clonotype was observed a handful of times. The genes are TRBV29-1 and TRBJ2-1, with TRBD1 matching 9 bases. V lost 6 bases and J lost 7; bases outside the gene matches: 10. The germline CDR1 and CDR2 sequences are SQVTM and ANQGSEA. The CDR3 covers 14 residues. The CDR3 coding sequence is TGCAGCGTACGAGACAGGGGGGCCCTGAATGAGCAGTTCTTC. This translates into CSVRDRGALNEQFF.

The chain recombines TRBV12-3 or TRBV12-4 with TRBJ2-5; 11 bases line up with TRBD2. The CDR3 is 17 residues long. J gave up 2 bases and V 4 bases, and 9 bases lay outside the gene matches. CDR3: CASSYGTLAGGQETQYF. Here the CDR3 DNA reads TGTGCCAGCAGTTACGGGACCCTAGCGGGAGGTCAAGAGACCCAGTACTTC.

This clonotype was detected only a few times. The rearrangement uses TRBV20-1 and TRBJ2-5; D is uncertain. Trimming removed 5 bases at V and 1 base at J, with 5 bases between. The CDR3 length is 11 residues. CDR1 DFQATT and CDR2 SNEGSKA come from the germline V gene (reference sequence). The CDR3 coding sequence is TGCAGTGCTTACATCCAAGAGACCCAGTACTTC. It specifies CSAYIQETQYF.

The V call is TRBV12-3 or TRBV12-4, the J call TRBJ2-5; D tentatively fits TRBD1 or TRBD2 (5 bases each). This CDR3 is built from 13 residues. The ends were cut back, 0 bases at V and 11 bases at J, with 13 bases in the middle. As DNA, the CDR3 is TGTGCCAGCAGTTTAGCGGGGACCGAGCAGCAGTACTTC. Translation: CASSLAGTEQQYF.

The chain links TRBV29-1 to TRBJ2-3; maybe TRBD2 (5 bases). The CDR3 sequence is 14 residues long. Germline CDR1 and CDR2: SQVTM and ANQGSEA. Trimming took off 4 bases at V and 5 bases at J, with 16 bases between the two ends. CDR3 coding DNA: TGCAGCGTTGTCCTCCGGCGGGTCAGAGATACGCAGTATTTT. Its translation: CSVVLRRVRDTQYF.

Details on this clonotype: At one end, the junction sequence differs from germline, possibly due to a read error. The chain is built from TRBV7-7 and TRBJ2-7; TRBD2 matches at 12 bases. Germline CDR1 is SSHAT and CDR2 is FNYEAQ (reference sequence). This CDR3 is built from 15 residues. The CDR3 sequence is CASSTGLAGTGEQYF. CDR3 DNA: TGTGCTAGCAGCACAGGACTAGCGGGAACTGGTGAGCAGTACTTC.